This T cell receptor beta chain was retrieved from a study of shared clonotypes between healthy human individuals (dated by TCRdb to between 2020 and 2021). Study-wide context: A couple of women and a few men aged 18 to 49 years were included in the cohort. For each donor, three plates each were used for CD4 naive and CD4 memory, two plates were used for CD8 naive, and one plate was used for CD8 memory. The study deeply sequenced blood TCR repertoires of several healthy adults to estimate repertoire size and the extent of clonotype sharing between individuals. To increase sequencing depth and limit assay-specific biases, TCR repertoire library preparation and sequencing were carried out by different laboratories using diverse techniques. Each donor's leukapheresis produced roughly between roughly 0.94 and 9.5 billion PBMCs. The paper's findings and limits, for the study overall: Sampling was restricted to blood, and TCR repertoires in tissues likely differ from the TCR repertoires found in blood. Compared with non-shared clonotypes, the clonotypes found in all four sorted-subset donors had higher generation probabilities. When four donors were compared, the shared fraction of clonotypes was roughly 4.8% for naive CD4, approximately 3.5% for naive CD8, 2% to 2.5% for memory CD4, and 0.35% to 0.5% for memory CD8. Even with the large sequencing depth, rarefaction of the sorted-subset datasets indicated that sequencing was incomplete. Based on pairwise subsampling, the degree of clonotype sharing among donors was expected to be affected by sequencing depth. Naive subsets generally had larger estimated clonotype richness than memory subsets. The genetic and exposure-history diversity represented was limited by the small number of donors.

This clone was found once. The clone's antigen remains unknown. Nothing much larger sits one base from this clone, and base qualities are not available. The CDR3 runs 14 residues from the cysteine to the phenylalanine. Kept here is only the CDR3 DNA, which spans 42 bases and is read in frame from base 1. For CDR1 and CDR2, the germline V gene (reference sequence) lists MNHEY and SMNVEV. Between the V and J ends, shortened by 6 bases and 5 bases respectively, the junction contains 17 bases. Using the deep immunoSEQ assay, TCR CDR3 regions were amplified from genomic DNA by multiplex PCR. Genomic DNA extracted from each cell subset was distributed evenly over all wells of several immunoSEQ 96-well plates, and each plate served as one replicate. For sorted subsets, approximately 0.2 ug of genomic DNA, equivalent to 25,000 to 35,000 T cell genomes, went into each replicate PCR. The purified libraries were quantified using a Qubit 3.0 fluorometer, sized with a Bioanalyzer 2100, and then quantified again using the KAPA Library Quantification kit. Each immunoSEQ 96-well plate was sequenced on its own single-read 150-cycle Illumina NextSeq 550 flow cell. Per the authors' processing: Because the immunoSEQ output held only junctional sequences and lacked quality scores, the filtering could not match the filtering applied to full-length reads. Sequences were annotated with PyIR, a Python wrapper for IgBLAST v1.9, using IMGT germline references to assign V/J genes and CDR3. Reads with weak V/J assignments (E-value above 1e-6), missing CDR3, stop codons, out-of-frame junctions, or ambiguous translated residues were removed. V3J clonotypes were defined by identical inferred V gene, J gene, and CDR3 amino acid sequence. To compute the percentage overlap between repertoires, the number of shared unique clonotypes was divided by the size of the smaller repertoire. RTK rarefaction, the Chao1 estimator, and Recon v2.1 estimates of unobserved clonotypes were used to assess repertoire richness. Generation probabilities for all TCRbeta clonotypes obtained by the gDNA method from a handful of donors were computed using OLGA. TCRdb re-hosts the immuneACCESS table, in-frame sequences only. Its copies lack some clones; in the studies checked, an unresolved V gene accounts for under half of them, and the cause for the rest is not known. V and J calls and clone size are given by that table; D and trimming were obtained from the DNA. The sample table records approximately 1.5 million clones; around 98.5% of these occur just once. Around 0.38% of the sample is held by the ten biggest clonotypes.

Donors were healthy HIV-negative adults with no recently reported acute infections or vaccinations. Every donor was a Caucasian adult living in Nashville, Tennessee, USA. CD4+ T cells were enriched through magnetic negative selection, after which naive cells were positively selected on CD45RA and the remaining negative fraction served as the memory subset. After blood collection by leukapheresis, PBMCs were isolated using Ficoll-Histopaque density gradient centrifugation and then cryopreserved in the vapor phase of liquid nitrogen. Analytical flow cytometry was used to check the purity and quantity of each magnetically sorted T cell population. Each sorted fraction had its genomic DNA isolated and then quantified by UV absorbance on a Nanodrop 2000c.

The V gene is TRBV27 and the J gene is TRBJ2-7, and possibly TRBD2, on 6 matching bases. Material for sequencing was naive CD4+ T cells sorted from blood. The cell subset or site label, as the study defines it: CD45RA+ positively selected. The source of this sequence is a young man in good health. The sequenced DNA: TGTGCCAGCAGCCCCCCCGGGAGTGGGAACGAGCAGTACTTC. Translated, this gives CASSPPGSGNEQYF.